This is a list of T cell receptor beta chains from one sample in a study of blood T cell repertoires in COVID-19. Some clones are missing from TCRdb's copy, which holds only in-frame ones; the method was immunoSEQ multiplex PCR. This sample has 65,000 to 95,000 clones, with about 88% found just once. The material sequenced was peripheral blood. All receptors derive from a man in his 70s with active or convalescent COVID-19. The CDR3 runs from the conserved cysteine through the conserved F or W. The order of the fields is clone size, V gene, J gene, D gene, CDR3 protein, CDR3 DNA. The D gene is left open where the match is weak. Expanded clones are given a class, and other clones once, few, many or no size at all.

>NA|TRBV23-1|TRBJ2-7|NA
CASRRTTHPWQYF
TGCGCCAGCAGGCGGACAACTCATCCGTGGCAGTACTTC
>once|TRBV5-6|TRBJ1-6|NA
CASSSSNRVSPLHF
TGTGCCAGCAGCTCGAGTAACAGGGTTTCACCCCTCCACTTT
>NA|TRBV19|TRBJ1-2|NA
CASSDSRYGYTF
TGTGCCAGTAGTGACAGCCGCTATGGCTACACCTTC
>NA|TRBV6-6|TRBJ1-3|NA
CASRRGNSGNTIYF
TGTGCCAGCAGGAGGGGGAACTCTGGAAACACCATATATTTT
>NA|TRBV18|TRBJ1-1|NA
CASSPVAGAGNTEAFF
TGTGCCAGCTCACCGGTGGCAGGGGCTGGGAACACTGAAGCTTTCTTT
>NA|TRBV19|TRBJ2-7|TRBD2
CASSGRQGRLAGPAIYEQYF
TGTGCCAGTAGTGGAAGACAGGGGCGACTAGCGGGACCGGCTATCTACGAGCAGTACTTC
>NA|TRBV20-1|TRBJ1-1|NA
CSASGNTEAFF
TGCAGTGCCAGCGGGAACACTGAAGCTTTCTTT
>NA|TRBV2|TRBJ2-3|TRBD2
CASTEGAGGTDTQYF
TGTGCCAGCACCGAGGGAGCGGGAGGCACAGATACGCAGTATTTT
>once|TRBV27|TRBJ2-7|NA
CASSLRGAPYYEQYF
TGTGCCAGCAGTTTACGGGGAGCCCCATACTACGAGCAGTACTTC
>NA|TRBV5-6|TRBJ1-3|NA
CASSLRSNSGNTIYF
TGTGCCAGCAGCTTACGGAGTAACTCTGGAAACACCATATATTTT
>NA|TRBV6-5|TRBJ2-1|TRBD2
CASSSTSGRSYNEQFF
TGTGCCAGCAGTTCGACTAGCGGGAGATCCTACAATGAGCAGTTCTTC
>NA|TRBV15|TRBJ1-4|NA
CATSRDLGSEKLFF
TGTGCCACCAGCAGAGATCTGGGGAGTGAAAAACTGTTTTTT
>NA|TRBV21-1|TRBJ1-2|NA
CASSKGRQIGYHNYGYTF
TGTGCCAGCAGCAAAGGCAGACAGATAGGATACCATAACTATGGCTACACCTTC
>NA|TRBV30|TRBJ1-3|NA
CAWAFGDSGNTIYF
TGTGCCTGGGCCTTCGGAGACTCTGGAAACACCATATATTTT